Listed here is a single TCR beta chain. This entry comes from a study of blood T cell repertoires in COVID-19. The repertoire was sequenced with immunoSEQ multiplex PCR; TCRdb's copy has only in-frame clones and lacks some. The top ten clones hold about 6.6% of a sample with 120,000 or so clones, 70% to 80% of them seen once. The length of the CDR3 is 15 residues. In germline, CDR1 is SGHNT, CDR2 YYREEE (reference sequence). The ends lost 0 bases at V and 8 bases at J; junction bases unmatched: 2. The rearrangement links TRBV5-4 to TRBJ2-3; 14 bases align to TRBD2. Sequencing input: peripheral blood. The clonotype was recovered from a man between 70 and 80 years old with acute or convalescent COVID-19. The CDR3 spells CASSLAGTSGSTQYF. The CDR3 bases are TGTGCCAGCAGCTTGGCCGGGACTAGCGGGAGTACGCAGTATTTT.